A selection of T cell receptor beta chains follows, all from one sample in a study of shared clonotypes between healthy human individuals. Only in-frame clones appear in the TCRdb table, and some are missing; sequencing was by immunoSEQ multiplex PCR. This table holds millions of clones, just under 95% found once. Sample: naive CD8+ T cells sorted from blood. These TCRs come from a man aged 18 to 30 in good health. The CDR3 runs from the conserved cysteine through the conserved F or W. The D gene is left open where the match is weak. For some rows the clone size is stated as once, few or many, or as a class when expanded; others skip it.

j_call: TRBJ2-5; d_call: NA; clone_size: NA; v_call: TRBV7-2; cdr3_aa: CATKQTPVEETQYF; cdr3_nt: TGTGCAACGAAACAGACGCCGGTTGAAGAGACCCAGTACTTC
j_call: TRBJ2-2; d_call: NA; clone_size: NA; v_call: TRBV7-6; cdr3_aa: CASSLGRAAGELFF; cdr3_nt: TGTGCCAGCAGCTTAGGGCGGGCGGCCGGGGAGCTGTTTTTT
j_call: TRBJ2-1; d_call: NA; clone_size: NA; v_call: TRBV25-1; cdr3_aa: CASSEPTGALGWFF; cdr3_nt: TGTGCCAGCAGTGAGCCCACGGGGGCTTTGGGCTGGTTCTTC
j_call: TRBJ2-1; d_call: TRBD1; clone_size: NA; v_call: TRBV6-5; cdr3_aa: CASSYSTGGSLEQFF; cdr3_nt: TGTGCCAGCAGTTACTCGACAGGGGGATCTCTTGAGCAGTTCTTC
j_call: TRBJ2-7; d_call: NA; clone_size: NA; v_call: TRBV5-4; cdr3_aa: CASSLAGAGGSSYEQYF; cdr3_nt: TGTGCCAGCAGCTTGGCGGGGGCAGGGGGGAGCTCCTACGAGCAGTACTTC
j_call: TRBJ2-3; d_call: TRBD2; clone_size: NA; v_call: TRBV5-4; cdr3_aa: CASSPGLAGRLLSDTQYF; cdr3_nt: TGTGCCAGCAGCCCGGGACTAGCGGGGCGGCTACTTTCAGATACGCAGTATTTT
j_call: TRBJ2-1; d_call: TRBD2; clone_size: NA; v_call: TRBV28; cdr3_aa: CASSLGLAGGYYNEQFF; cdr3_nt: TGTGCCAGCAGTCTAGGACTAGCGGGGGGCTACTACAATGAGCAGTTCTTC
j_call: TRBJ2-7; d_call: TRBD1; clone_size: NA; v_call: TRBV27; cdr3_aa: CASSHTGTGDPEQYF; cdr3_nt: TGTGCCAGCAGTCACACCGGGACAGGGGATCCCGAGCAGTACTTC
j_call: TRBJ1-1; d_call: NA; clone_size: NA; v_call: TRBV5-1; cdr3_aa: CASSLDASVAEAFF; cdr3_nt: TGCGCCAGCAGCTTGGACGCTTCAGTGGCTGAAGCTTTCTTT
j_call: TRBJ2-5; d_call: TRBD2; clone_size: NA; v_call: TRBV5-1; cdr3_aa: CASRLAEQETQYF; cdr3_nt: TGCGCCAGCAGACTAGCGGAGCAAGAGACCCAGTACTTC
j_call: TRBJ1-1; d_call: NA; clone_size: NA; v_call: TRBV6-5; cdr3_aa: CASSYGHLNTEAFF; cdr3_nt: TGTGCCAGCAGTTACGGCCATTTGAACACTGAAGCTTTCTTT
j_call: TRBJ2-3; d_call: TRBD2; clone_size: NA; v_call: TRBV6-1; cdr3_aa: CASSGLAGAPPDTQYF; cdr3_nt: TGTGCCAGCAGTGGACTAGCGGGGGCCCCCCCAGATACGCAGTATTTT
j_call: TRBJ1-2; d_call: NA; clone_size: NA; v_call: TRBV6-5; cdr3_aa: CASSLSTGDYGYTF; cdr3_nt: TGTGCCAGCAGTCTTTCGACGGGAGACTATGGCTACACCTTC
j_call: TRBJ2-6; d_call: NA; clone_size: once; v_call: TRBV5-4; cdr3_aa: CASSLEGGLSGANVLTF; cdr3_nt: TGTGCCAGCAGCTTGGAGGGGGGCCTCTCTGGGGCCAACGTCCTGACTTTC
j_call: TRBJ2-1; d_call: TRBD2; clone_size: NA; v_call: TRBV13; cdr3_aa: CASSPPSGGHNEQFF; cdr3_nt: TGTGCCAGCAGCCCGCCGAGCGGGGGGCACAATGAGCAGTTCTTC
j_call: TRBJ1-2; d_call: NA; clone_size: NA; v_call: TRBV27; cdr3_aa: CASTEHPIMNGYTF; cdr3_nt: TGTGCCAGCACGGAACACCCGATAATGAATGGCTACACCTTC
j_call: TRBJ2-1; d_call: TRBD1; clone_size: NA; v_call: TRBV5-6; cdr3_aa: CASSWPGTAYNEQFF; cdr3_nt: TGTGCCAGCAGCTGGCCCGGGACAGCCTACAATGAGCAGTTCTTC
j_call: TRBJ1-6; d_call: TRBD1; clone_size: NA; v_call: TRBV27; cdr3_aa: CASSPTGVLYNSPLHF; cdr3_nt: TGTGCCAGCAGTCCTACAGGGGTTTTATATAATTCACCCCTCCACTTT
j_call: TRBJ1-3; d_call: TRBD1; clone_size: NA; v_call: TRBV11-2; cdr3_aa: CASRAGQNSGNTIYF; cdr3_nt: TGTGCCAGTCGAGCGGGACAGAACTCTGGAAACACCATATATTTT
j_call: TRBJ1-2; d_call: NA; clone_size: NA; v_call: TRBV10-3; cdr3_aa: CAISESEGYGYTF; cdr3_nt: TGTGCCATCAGTGAGTCGGAGGGATATGGCTACACCTTC
j_call: TRBJ2-7; d_call: TRBD2; clone_size: NA; v_call: TRBV30; cdr3_aa: CAWSVLAGDEQYF; cdr3_nt: TGTGCCTGGAGTGTCTTAGCGGGGGACGAGCAGTACTTC
j_call: TRBJ2-3; d_call: NA; clone_size: once; v_call: TRBV5-4; cdr3_aa: CASSFQGYSTDTQYF; cdr3_nt: TGTGCCAGCAGCTTTCAAGGTTATAGCACAGATACGCAGTATTTT